Included here is one T cell receptor (beta chain) sequence, with context. The sample is drawn from a study of blood T cell repertoires in COVID-19. As processed by the authors: Estimation of nucleated cell counts was performed using reference gene primer amplification. The repertoire was sequenced with immunoSEQ multiplex PCR; TCRdb's copy has only in-frame clones and lacks some. The V and J calls and the clone size are those of that table, but D and trimming were determined from the DNA. The top ten clones hold less than 4% of a sample with more than 110,000 clones, more than 65% of them seen once. CDR3 length equals 15 residues. CDR1 is SGHTS and CDR2 is YDEGEE in the germline V gene. Trimming took 3 bases from V and 4 from J; bases not matched to a gene: 5.

The sequencing input was peripheral blood. V and J are TRBV5-8 and TRBJ2-7, with 12 positions matching TRBD2. This clonotype was sampled from a woman aged 55-69 years with acute or convalescent COVID-19. The CDR3 DNA is TGTGCCAGCAGCTGGTCCGGGACTAGCGGGTACGAGCAGTACTTC. It yields the protein CASSWSGTSGYEQYF.